This entry describes one T cell receptor beta chain. The germline V gene has CDR1 KGHSH and CDR2 LQKENI. CDR3 length: 16 amino acids. Germline trimming cut 3 bases from V and 7 bases from J; bases unmatched to any gene: 12. The data stem from a study of blood T cell repertoires in COVID-19. Some clones are missing from TCRdb's copy, which holds only in-frame ones; the method was immunoSEQ multiplex PCR. Found here are under 300,000 clones, nearly 90% of them singletons; the top ten hold under 0.95%. The sequence was obtained from a woman aged 25 to 45 with acute or convalescent COVID-19. The specimen was peripheral blood. This chain joins TRBV18 and TRBJ2-7; 10 positions match TRBD1. The chain's CDR3 is CASSPRGDRGRTEQYF. The CDR3 region has the DNA TGTGCCAGCTCACCTCGGGGGGACAGGGGAAGAACGGAGCAGTACTTC.